A selection of T cell receptor beta chains follows, all from one sample in a study of shared clonotypes between healthy human individuals. Only in-frame clones appear in the TCRdb table, and some are missing; sequencing was by immunoSEQ multiplex PCR. This sample has millions of clones, with over 85% found just once. The material sequenced was naive CD4+ T cells from PBMCs. The receptors were sampled from a man aged 18 to 35 in good health. Some clones in this sample may be carry-over from other donors' samples. CDR3s include the opening cysteine and the closing phenylalanine or tryptophan. The D gene is left open where the match is weak. A clone size is listed for some rows: how often the clone was seen (once, few, many), or a class if it is expanded.

D gene: TRBD1; J gene: TRBJ1-1; V gene: TRBV2; clone size: -; CDR3 DNA: TGTGCCAGCAGTGCGGAGGGGGCGTCGGGAACTGAAGCTTTCTTT; CDR3 protein: CASSAEGASGTEAFF
D gene: -; J gene: TRBJ2-1; V gene: TRBV6-5; clone size: -; CDR3 DNA: TGTGCCAGCAGTTACTGGAATGAGCAGTTCTTC; CDR3 protein: CASSYWNEQFF
D gene: -; J gene: TRBJ2-6; V gene: TRBV11-2; clone size: -; CDR3 DNA: TGTGCCAGCAGCCAGGGGGGGTCCTCTGGGGCCAACGTCCTGACTTTC; CDR3 protein: CASSQGGSSGANVLTF
D gene: TRBD1; J gene: TRBJ2-1; V gene: TRBV6-1; clone size: -; CDR3 DNA: TGTGCCAGCAGGGGGGGACAGGGTAGCGCCAATGAGCAGTTCTTC; CDR3 protein: CASRGGQGSANEQFF
D gene: -; J gene: TRBJ1-4; V gene: TRBV10-3; clone size: once; CDR3 DNA: TGTGCCATCGCCGAAGCTAATGAAAAACTGTTTTTT; CDR3 protein: CAIAEANEKLFF
D gene: TRBD2; J gene: TRBJ2-5; V gene: TRBV2; clone size: -; CDR3 DNA: TGTGCCAGCAGTGACGCGATGACTAGCGGGAGTTCCGAGACCCAGTACTTC; CDR3 protein: CASSDAMTSGSSETQYF
D gene: -; J gene: TRBJ2-1; V gene: TRBV5-1; clone size: -; CDR3 DNA: TGCGCCAGCAGCTCGGACAGCAATGAGCAGTTCTTC; CDR3 protein: CASSSDSNEQFF
D gene: -; J gene: TRBJ2-3; V gene: TRBV4-1; clone size: -; CDR3 DNA: TGCGCCAGCAGCCAAGGATGGGAATCGTATACGCAGTATTTT; CDR3 protein: CASSQGWESYTQYF
D gene: TRBD1; J gene: TRBJ2-2; V gene: TRBV28; clone size: -; CDR3 DNA: TGTGCCAGCAGTCGGGGCGACAGGGACGCGGGGGAGCTGTTTTTT; CDR3 protein: CASSRGDRDAGELFF
D gene: -; J gene: TRBJ2-5; V gene: TRBV5-1; clone size: -; CDR3 DNA: TGCGCCAGCAGCTTGCACCCTCAAGAGACCCAGTACTTC; CDR3 protein: CASSLHPQETQYF
D gene: -; J gene: TRBJ2-7; V gene: TRBV20-1; clone size: -; CDR3 DNA: TGCAGTGCCTCAGGGGACTACGAGCAGTACTTC; CDR3 protein: CSASGDYEQYF
D gene: TRBD2; J gene: TRBJ2-3; V gene: TRBV7-3; clone size: -; CDR3 DNA: TGTGCCAGCAGCTTAAGGCTAGCGGGAGGCCCAGATACGCAGTATTTT; CDR3 protein: CASSLRLAGGPDTQYF
D gene: -; J gene: TRBJ2-3; V gene: TRBV29-1; clone size: -; CDR3 DNA: TGCAGCGCCGAGGGGATGGGGGGCTGGGGAGATACGCAGTATTTT; CDR3 protein: CSAEGMGGWGDTQYF
D gene: -; J gene: TRBJ2-1; V gene: TRBV5-1; clone size: -; CDR3 DNA: TGCGCCAGCAGCTTGGAGGGAGTCTACAATGAGCAGTTCTTC; CDR3 protein: CASSLEGVYNEQFF
D gene: TRBD1; J gene: TRBJ2-3; V gene: TRBV6-1; clone size: -; CDR3 DNA: TGTGCCAGCAGTGTACAGGGGGCTAGAGATACGCAGTATTTT; CDR3 protein: CASSVQGARDTQYF
D gene: TRBD1; J gene: TRBJ1-1; V gene: TRBV18; clone size: -; CDR3 DNA: TGTGCCAGCTCACGGACAGGCTCCATAGACACTGAAGCTTTCTTT; CDR3 protein: CASSRTGSIDTEAFF
D gene: -; J gene: TRBJ1-2; V gene: TRBV6-5; clone size: -; CDR3 DNA: TGTGCCAGCAGTTACTCATCCCTTCACTATGGCTACACCTTC; CDR3 protein: CASSYSSLHYGYTF
D gene: TRBD2; J gene: TRBJ2-2; V gene: TRBV4-2; clone size: -; CDR3 DNA: TGTGCCAGCAGCCAAGATCCGGCTAGCGGGAGGGCCTTTCGTCGGACCGGGGAGCTGTTTTTT; CDR3 protein: CASSQDPASGRAFRRTGELFF
D gene: TRBD2; J gene: TRBJ2-3; V gene: TRBV27; clone size: -; CDR3 DNA: TGTGCCAGCAGTCCTAGCGGGAGGCCCACAGATACGCAGTATTTT; CDR3 protein: CASSPSGRPTDTQYF
D gene: -; J gene: TRBJ2-7; V gene: TRBV30; clone size: -; CDR3 DNA: TGTGCCTGGAGTGTGGGGGACGAGCAGTACTTC; CDR3 protein: CAWSVGDEQYF
D gene: TRBD1; J gene: TRBJ1-1; V gene: TRBV30; clone size: -; CDR3 DNA: TGTGCCTGGAGCGGACAGGGTGGCACTGAAGCTTTCTTT; CDR3 protein: CAWSGQGGTEAFF
D gene: -; J gene: TRBJ2-1; V gene: TRBV20-1; clone size: -; CDR3 DNA: TGCAGTGCTATCCTACGGAGTGAGCAGTTCTTC; CDR3 protein: CSAILRSEQFF
D gene: -; J gene: TRBJ2-5; V gene: TRBV4-1; clone size: -; CDR3 DNA: TGCGCCAGCAGCCAAGCGGAGAGGGCAGGAGAGACCCAGTACTTC; CDR3 protein: CASSQAERAGETQYF
D gene: -; J gene: TRBJ2-3; V gene: TRBV5-1; clone size: -; CDR3 DNA: TGCGCCAGCAGCTCTTTTTTGGGGCAAACAGATACGCAGTATTTT; CDR3 protein: CASSSFLGQTDTQYF
D gene: -; J gene: TRBJ1-1; V gene: TRBV6-5; clone size: -; CDR3 DNA: TGTGCCAGCAGTTACAATCCCGCACGGAACACTGAAGCTTTCTTT; CDR3 protein: CASSYNPARNTEAFF
D gene: TRBD1; J gene: TRBJ2-5; V gene: TRBV18; clone size: once; CDR3 DNA: TGTGCCAGCTCACCGCCGGGACAGGCAGGGAAGACCCAGTACTTC; CDR3 protein: CASSPPGQAGKTQYF
D gene: TRBD1; J gene: TRBJ2-1; V gene: TRBV14; clone size: -; CDR3 DNA: TGTGCCAGCAGCCAAGAATTCCACAGGGGAGACAATGAGCAGTTCTTC; CDR3 protein: CASSQEFHRGDNEQFF